These T cell receptor beta chains were read from a single sample in a study of blood T cell repertoires in COVID-19. TCRdb's table, derived via immunoSEQ multiplex PCR, lists solely in-frame clones and lacks some. The table lists a few hundred thousand clones, 85% of them singletons. The sample taken for sequencing was peripheral blood. These receptors were taken from a man aged 40-49 years with acute or convalescent COVID-19. Each CDR3 is given without its conserved first and last residue. A D gene is named only where the DNA matches it firmly.

d_gene | j_gene | v_gene | CDR3aa
TRBD1 | TRBJ2-7 | TRBV29-1 | SVEGGDRGTYEQY
NA | TRBJ1-2 | TRBV12-3/TRBV12-4 | ASSLQAAYGYT
NA | TRBJ2-7 | TRBV11-2 | ASSSYPTYEQY
TRBD1 | TRBJ1-1 | TRBV30 | AWMDRGNTEAF
NA | TRBJ1-1 | TRBV6-5 | ASRGHEAF
NA | TRBJ1-2 | TRBV18 | ASSPAGDYGYT
NA | TRBJ1-2 | TRBV11-2 | ASSLDRAGYGYT
TRBD1 | TRBJ2-7 | TRBV6-1 | ASSEAQDRGWDEQY
NA | TRBJ1-5 | TRBV6-5 | ASSSDGYSNQPQH
NA | TRBJ2-7 | TRBV6-5 | ASSYTDSTSYQQY
NA | TRBJ2-6 | TRBV10-3 | AISESTRIEAYSGANVLT
NA | TRBJ2-2 | TRBV9 | ASSVGPGELF
TRBD1 | TRBJ1-5 | TRBV19 | ASSDFDRVNQPQH
NA | TRBJ1-1 | TRBV18 | ASSPSGRGYTEAF
NA | TRBJ1-3 | TRBV7-2 | ASSSSGESSGNTIY
NA | TRBJ1-5 | TRBV2 | ASSTASNQPQH
TRBD1 | TRBJ1-4 | TRBV7-8 | ASSRATGTGREKLF
NA | TRBJ2-7 | TRBV7-9 | ASSSAYEQY
TRBD2 | TRBJ2-7 | TRBV6-6 | ASSPATGRDEQY
NA | TRBJ2-7 | TRBV9 | ASSRGGERAEQY
NA | TRBJ2-2 | TRBV28 | ASSPRFPTSNTGELF
TRBD1 | TRBJ2-7 | TRBV9 | ASSVGAGGLYEQY
TRBD2 | TRBJ2-3 | TRBV6-1 | ASSEWGGSSGSLSTDTQY
TRBD2 | TRBJ2-1 | TRBV6-5 | ASSYSTAGAREQF
TRBD1 | TRBJ2-2 | TRBV12-3/TRBV12-4 | ASRTGYTGELF
NA | TRBJ1-5 | TRBV6-2/TRBV6-3 | ASSFAGGNQPQH
NA | TRBJ1-2 | TRBV3-1/TRBV3-2 | ASSQESAGYGYT
NA | TRBJ1-3 | TRBV2 | ASSEERSFSGNTIY
TRBD2 | TRBJ2-5 | TRBV11-2 | ASSFWTSGQETQY
TRBD1 | TRBJ2-2 | TRBV7-6 | ASSPRDSLPYSNTGELF
TRBD1 | TRBJ1-5 | TRBV29-1 | SVLDRVGSNQPQH
NA | TRBJ2-2 | TRBV5-4 | ASSLSGERGELF
TRBD1 | TRBJ1-1 | TRBV10-3 | AINPGQGFETEAF
NA | TRBJ1-4 | TRBV11-2 | ASSLGTTNEKLF
TRBD2 | TRBJ2-7 | TRBV13 | ASSLGSGLAGNYEQY
TRBD2 | TRBJ2-7 | TRBV5-1 | ASRVSGGEYEQY
TRBD2 | TRBJ2-1 | TRBV2 | ASKTSGGYGEQF
TRBD1 | TRBJ1-6 | TRBV27 | ASSSPGQGNSPLH
NA | TRBJ2-1 | TRBV7-3 | ASSLTYREEQF
NA | TRBJ1-1 | TRBV5-1 | ASTSGGNTEAF